One and the same sample provided the 7 T cell receptor beta chains below, sequenced in a study of technical replicates of blood from a few donors. Some clones are missing from TCRdb's copy, which holds only in-frame ones; the method was immunoSEQ multiplex PCR. The table records around 72,000 clones, under 99% of them present only once. Source material: T cells isolated from PBMCs. The receptors shown here come from a human donor in good health.

The chain uses TRBV5-6 and TRBJ2-7; maybe TRBD2 (7 bases). The germline V gene encodes CDR1 SGHDT and CDR2 YYEEEE. With 7 bases removed from V and 2 bases from J, the gap between germline ends came to 19 bases. The CDR3 runs to 15 residues. The CDR3, as DNA: TGTGCCAGCTCCCAAGGGGGGACTATTCCCTACGAGCAGTACTTC. Encoded protein: CASSQGGTIPYEQYF. Using reference TRBV5-6 and TRBJ2-7 for the parts outside the CDR3, the full variable domain is DAGVTQSPTHLIKTRGQQVTLRCSPKSGHDTVSWYQQALGQGPQFIFQYYEEEERQRGNFPDRFSGHQFPNYSSELNVNALLLGDSALYLCASSQGGTIPYEQYFGPGTRLTVT.

The chain combines TRBV1 with TRBJ2-3; TRBD2 is the table's D call, not checked against the DNA. TRBV1 is recorded as a pseudogene. The CDR3 is 16 amino acids. The CDR3: CTSSQDLKRLTDTQYF. The CDR3 DNA reads as TGCACCAGCAGCCAAGACCTCAAGCGGCTCACAGATACGCAGTATTTT.

V is TRBV10-3 and J is TRBJ1-2, with 7 bases fitting TRBD1. The CDR3 totals 13 residues. V shed 7 bases, J shed 5 bases, and the junction held 7 bases outside the gene matches. CDR1 and CDR2 (germline): ENHRY, SYGVKD. The CDR3 sequence is CAIKVTGEYGYTF. The CDR3 region has the DNA TGTGCCATCAAAGTAACAGGGGAGTATGGCTACACCTTC.

The V gene is TRBV28, the J gene TRBJ2-7; D is perhaps TRBD1 (5 bases). Trimming cost V 3 bases and J 6 bases, with 15 bases left between them. The CDR3 length is 14 residues. Germline-derived CDR1 and CDR2 are MDHEN and SYDVKM. CDR3 in amino acids: CASSFLGRATEQYF. Here the CDR3 DNA reads TGTGCCAGCAGTTTTCTTGGCAGGGCAACCGAGCAGTACTTC. The entire variable domain, with the rest obtained from reference TRBV28 and TRBJ2-7, is as follows: DVKVTQSSRYLVKRTGEKVFLECVQDMDHENMFWYRQDPGLGLRLIYFSYDVKMKEKGDIPEGYSVSREKKERFSLILESASTNQTSMYLCASSFLGRATEQYFGPGTRLTVT.

CDR3 sequence reads: CAISDRSRKEKLFF. The CDR3 coding sequence is TGTGCCATCAGCGATAGGTCGCGGAAGGAAAAACTGTTTTTT. This chain connects TRBV10-3 to TRBJ1-4; D is unclear. Trimming took 6 bases from V and 8 from J, leaving 16 bases between them. Per germline, CDR1 ENHRY and CDR2 SYGVKD. This CDR3 contains 14 residues.

The CDR3 region has the DNA TGTGCCAGCTCAGTGGTCGTAGCGGGACCTTTGGAGCAGTACTTC. Residues: CASSVVVAGPLEQYF. This chain joins TRBV18 and TRBJ2-7; 8 nucleotides match TRBD2. The CDR3 covers 15 residues. Germline V gene sequence: CDR1 KGHSH, CDR2 LQKENI. V trimming: 5 bases; J trimming: 7 bases; junction bases outside the gene matches: 13.

CDR3 sequence: CASSVLREQSYEQYF. The DNA of the CDR3 is TGTGCCAGCAGTGTATTACGGGAGCAATCCTACGAGCAGTACTTC. The chain links TRBV2 to TRBJ2-7; tentatively, D is TRBD2 (6 bases). V was shortened by 4 bases and J by 1 base, with 14 bases between the two germline ends. Germline CDR1 is SNHLY and CDR2 is FYNNEI. The CDR3 runs to 15 residues.